One sample yielded the 16 T cell receptor beta chains listed below, sequenced in a study of identical twins. MiXCR, run by TCRdb on the 5' RACE reads, gives a single entry per CDR3 protein. This repertoire shows fewer than 500,000 distinct CDR3 sequences, roughly 26% found once; its top ten account for 2.9%. This sample was also put to use in a study of T cells expressing NK-cell markers.

Specimen: CD4+ T cells sorted from blood. Receptors originate from a woman between 18 and 29 years old in good health.

The chain links TRBV29-1 to TRBJ2-3; the D gene could be TRBD1 or TRBD2 (5 bases each). The CDR3 is 13 residues long. Germline V lookup: CDR1 SQVTM, CDR2 ANQGSEA. Deletions cut 5 bases from V and 0 bases from J, with 9 bases between. CDR3 amino acids: CSVRGQSTDTQYF. In nucleotides, the CDR3 is TGCAGCGTTCGGGGCCAAAGCACAGATACGCAGTATTTT.

In this sample, this clonotype turned up a few times. The chain has TRBV11-2 and TRBJ2-7, with 7 positions matching TRBD2. J gave up 0 bases and V 5 bases, and 7 bases lay outside the gene matches. The V gene's germline CDR1 is SGHAT and CDR2 FQNNGV. The CDR3 loop spans 15 amino acids. CDR3 residues: CASSRSGQSSYEQYF. CDR3 in DNA: TGTGCCAGCAGCCGTAGCGGGCAGAGCTCCTACGAGCAGTACTTC.

There are a few counts of this clonotype. This chain joins TRBV7-9 and TRBJ2-5; 10 nucleotides match TRBD1. Germline CDR1 SEHNR, CDR2 FQNEAQ (reference sequence). V lost 8 bases to trimming and J lost 2 bases; unmatched junction nucleotides: 11. This CDR3 is 16 amino acids long. Written as DNA, the CDR3 is TGTGCCAGCCCCGAGAAGACAGGGGGCTCTCAAGAGACCCAGTACTTC. Protein sequence: CASPEKTGGSQETQYF.

V gene TRBV7-2 combines with J gene TRBJ1-1, with D unclear. This CDR3 contains 14 residues. Trimming took off 1 base at V and 3 bases at J, with 9 bases between the two ends. Germline V gene data show CDR1 as SGHTA and CDR2 as FQGNSA. DNA of the CDR3: TGTGCCAGCAGCTTAGGAGAACTCTACACTGAAGCTTTCTTT. It specifies CASSLGELYTEAFF.

The chain uses TRBV20-1 and TRBJ2-1; 8 bases align to TRBD2. The CDR3 is 16 amino acids. Germline assignment: CDR1 DFQATT and CDR2 SNEGSKA (reference sequence). V lost 0 bases and J lost 8; bases outside the gene matches: 12. In nucleotides, the CDR3 is TGCAGTGCTAGAGATGTCGTTCGGGGGGGATTAGATGAGCAGTTCTTC. It specifies CSARDVVRGGLDEQFF.

This clonotype was counted between two and nine times. The chain uses TRBV7-2 and TRBJ1-2; 8 nucleotides match TRBD1. The CDR3 extends over 13 amino acids. With V trimmed by 5 bases and J by 8 bases, 7 bases remained unmatched. Per germline, CDR1 SGHTA and CDR2 FQGNSA. Here the CDR3 reads CASSEDRAGGYTF. DNA for the CDR3: TGTGCCAGCAGCGAGGACAGGGCAGGAGGCTACACCTTC. Variable domain in full (rest from reference TRBV7-2 and TRBJ1-2): GAGVSQSPSNKVTEKGKDVELRCDPISGHTALYWYRQSLGQGLEFLIYFQGNSAPDKSGLPSDRFSAERTGGSVSTLTIQRTQQEDSAVYLCASSEDRAGGYTFGSGTRLTVV.

The rearrangement joins TRBV9 to TRBJ2-1, with TRBD2 matching over 7 bases. V shed 5 bases and J 6 bases; nucleotides not matched to a gene: 11. The CDR3 is 15 residues long. Germline values: CDR1 SGDLS, CDR2 YYNGEE. Here the CDR3 reads CASSRFKAGPNEQFF. The CDR3 DNA reads TGTGCCAGCAGTCGATTCAAAGCGGGGCCCAATGAGCAGTTCTTC.

The chain uses TRBV6-1 and TRBJ2-1; TRBD2 agrees at 8 bases. Trimming removed 6 bases from V and 0 bases from J; junction bases left unmatched: 4. The germline CDR1 and CDR2 sequences are MNHNS and SASEGT. The CDR3 consists of 15 residues. The CDR3 DNA follows: TGTGCCAGCAGGGGAAGCGGGAGCTCCTACAATGAGCAGTTCTTC. This translates into CASRGSGSSYNEQFF.

The sample holds many counts of this clonotype. The rearrangement links TRBV12-3 or TRBV12-4 to TRBJ2-2; no firm D call. CDR3 length: 17 residues. Deletions cut 0 bases from V and 4 bases from J, with 15 bases between. CDR3: CASSLAPGLGSTGELFF. In nucleotides, the CDR3 is TGTGCCAGCAGTTTAGCCCCGGGCCTAGGTAGCACCGGGGAGCTGTTTTTT.

This clonotype has more than one count but fewer than ten. The CDR3 DNA is TGTGCCAGCAGGTACGCCGGGCAACAGCAGTACTTC. Protein sequence: CASRYAGQQQYF. The rearrangement uses TRBV3-1 and TRBJ2-7; D not certain. This CDR3 region has 12 residues. Looked up from germline, CDR1 is LGHDT and CDR2 is YNNKEL (reference sequence). Trimming removed 6 bases from V and 8 bases from J, with 14 bases in between.

This clonotype was found many times. This chain joins TRBV12-3 or TRBV12-4 and TRBJ2-2; unclear D gene. The CDR3 loop spans 14 amino acids. V lost 5 bases and J 6 bases, leaving 13 bases between the germline ends. DNA for the CDR3: TGTGCCAGCAGTGCCGTCAGGCGTTCCGGGGAGCTGTTTTTT. This sequence encodes CASSAVRRSGELFF.

In this sample, this clonotype turned up a few times. The chain recombines TRBV12-3 or TRBV12-4 with TRBJ2-7; 15 bases map to TRBD2. CDR3 length: 16 amino acids. V shed 5 bases, J shed 4 bases, and the junction held 6 bases outside the gene matches. CDR3 in amino acids: CASSPRTSGRGYEQYF. For the CDR3, the DNA is TGTGCCAGCAGTCCGAGGACTAGCGGGAGGGGATACGAGCAGTACTTC.

This clonotype has more than one count but fewer than ten. The chain uses TRBV5-1 and TRBJ1-1; D is unclear. The CDR3 contains 13 residues. V was shortened by 6 bases and J by 6 bases, with 15 bases between the two germline ends. Germline assignment: CDR1 SGHRS and CDR2 YFSETQ. The CDR3 DNA reads TGCGCCAGCATTAATCAGGCGGGGTCTGAAGCTTTCTTT. Protein: CASINQAGSEAFF.

The chain's CDR3 is CSVESDRFNEQFF. The CDR3 nucleotides are TGCAGCGTTGAATCGGACCGCTTCAATGAGCAGTTCTTC. The chain couples TRBV29-1 to TRBJ2-1; D remains unclear. V dropped 2 bases and J dropped 6 bases, with 11 bases sitting between them. Germline CDR1 reads SQVTM; CDR2 reads ANQGSEA. The CDR3 totals 13 residues.

The V and J genes are TRBV29-1 and TRBJ2-5, with 8 positions matching TRBD2. V was pared by 6 bases and J by 5 bases, with 14 bases of the junction left unmatched. Germline lookup yields CDR1 SQVTM and CDR2 ANQGSEA. The CDR3 loop spans 15 amino acids. CDR3 loop: CSVSRPGGPGETQYF. The CDR3 DNA is TGCAGCGTCTCACGACCGGGAGGGCCGGGTGAGACCCAGTACTTC. Together with reference TRBV29-1 and TRBJ2-5, the CDR3 gives the full variable domain: SAVISQKPSRDICQRGTSLTIQCQVDSQVTMMFWYRQQPGQSLTLIATANQGSEATYESGFVIDKFPISRPNLTFSTLTVSNMSPEDSSIYLCSVSRPGGPGETQYFGPGTRLLVL.

The chain recombines TRBV11-1 with TRBJ2-1; TRBD2 agrees at 14 bases. V lost 5 bases to trimming and J lost 0 bases; unmatched junction nucleotides: 9. The V gene's germline CDR1 is SGHAT and CDR2 FQDESV (reference sequence). This CDR3 spans 19 amino acids. CDR3 region: CASSRPGLAGVGSYNEQFF. DNA of the CDR3: TGTGCCAGCAGCCGGCCGGGACTAGCGGGAGTCGGCTCCTACAATGAGCAGTTCTTC.